The rows below give T cell receptor beta chains drawn from one sample of a study of T cells in Graves' hyperthyroidism and ophthalmopathy. TCRdb recomputed calls from the multiplex PCR reads with MiXCR, one row per CDR3 protein. The sample records 500,000 to 600,000 distinct CDR3 sequences, 15% to 20% being singletons. The sample comprised blood. The receptors were gathered from a woman younger than 30 with Graves' hyperthyroidism. CDR3s include the opening cysteine and the closing phenylalanine or tryptophan. A D gene is named only where the DNA matches it firmly.

j_call d_call v_call cdr3_length cdr3_aa
TRBJ2-7 TRBD1 TRBV12-3/TRBV12-4 14 CASSLQGAAYEQYF
TRBJ1-3 . TRBV24-1 13 CATSDIRGNTIYF
TRBJ1-1 TRBD1 TRBV12-3/TRBV12-4 15 CASSFGDRVGTEAFF
TRBJ2-7 . TRBV5-1 15 CASSLAGDRADEQYF
TRBJ2-7 . TRBV27 14 CASSLYSGFHEQYF
TRBJ2-5 . TRBV12-5 15 CASGLVGTPKETQYF
TRBJ2-7 TRBD2 TRBV20-1 13 CSVGTSGYYEQYF
TRBJ2-2 TRBD1 TRBV11-2 18 CASSGNRGLGLRSGELFF
TRBJ1-5 TRBD1 TRBV19 15 CATSWTGVSNQPQHF
TRBJ2-7 . TRBV6-5 14 CASSYEGGGLEQYF
TRBJ1-6 . TRBV4-1 15 CASRRVGGSNSPLHF
TRBJ2-4 . TRBV7-8 18 CASSSMDGTGLAKNIQYF
TRBJ2-3 . TRBV7-8 16 CASSLVSGISTDTQYF
TRBJ1-4 . TRBV13 15 CASSLGDTHNEKLFF
TRBJ2-7 TRBD2 TRBV12-3/TRBV12-4 16 CASSPRGGTSSYEQYF
TRBJ2-3 . TRBV19 14 CATERGGSTDTQYF
TRBJ2-3 TRBD1 TRBV2 14 CASRRTGGEDTQYF
TRBJ1-3 . TRBV25-1 17 CASSEFPLLHSGNTIYF
TRBJ2-7 . TRBV7-9 15 CASSSSLGRTYEQYF
TRBJ1-1 . TRBV29-1 12 CSVIGMNTEAFF
TRBJ1-2 . TRBV3-1 13 CASSQVTDDGYTF
TRBJ2-1 . TRBV12-3/TRBV12-4 12 CASKRGYNEQFF
TRBJ2-2 . TRBV7-8 17 CASSRIWGWGNTGELFF
TRBJ2-1 . TRBV11-2 17 CASSLRDGGFSYNEQFF
TRBJ2-3 . TRBV28 15 CASRKPEAVTDTQYF
TRBJ1-2 . TRBV6-1 15 CASTRQVGASYGYTF
TRBJ1-2 . TRBV19 15 CASSIERGGNYGYTF
TRBJ2-5 . TRBV20-1 12 CSATQTQETQYF
TRBJ2-1 . TRBV27 12 CASRQLGNEQFF
TRBJ1-2 TRBD1 TRBV6-5 20 CASSYSPQGWSFLFPYGYTF
TRBJ2-1 . TRBV20-1 18 CSARDFWGGRSSYNEQFF
TRBJ2-3 . TRBV11-1 17 CASSSPARVGLTDTQYF
TRBJ1-5 TRBD1 TRBV20-1 13 CSATGTDNQPQHF
TRBJ1-2 . TRBV29-1 11 CSVLDGYGYTF
TRBJ2-1 . TRBV29-1 14 CSVTTGTIHNEQFF
TRBJ2-5 TRBD2 TRBV6-1 15 CASTGLATMWETQYF